The 4 T cell receptor beta chains below were found in one sample sequenced in a study of T-cell reconstitution after alpha-beta-depleted transplantation in children. Preparing the TCRbeta library involved the use of unique molecular identifiers. Via MiXCR, TCRdb re-called the PCR reads, giving one row per CDR3 protein. The sample includes 73,000 or so distinct CDR3 sequences, roughly 5% of them seen just once. The material was PBMCs, mostly from graft donor cells, obtained 180 days after TCRalphabeta/CD19-depleted stem cell transplant. The source of these receptors is a boy in the first two years of life who had a stem cell transplant for acute myeloid leukemia, so the T cells may come from the graft donor.

This clonotype was seen many times. The chain links TRBV12-3 or TRBV12-4 to TRBJ2-7, with D possibly being TRBD2 (5 bases). This CDR3 region has 14 residues. Trimming took off 6 bases at V and 2 bases at J, with 14 bases between the two ends. The CDR3 reads CASSHGLTTYEQYF. CDR3 DNA: TGTGCCAGCAGCCACGGACTTACGACCTACGAGCAGTACTTC.

The table lists this clonotype with many counts. The V gene is TRBV10-1, the J gene TRBJ2-3; no definite D call. This CDR3 is 11 amino acids long. The V end lost 3 bases, the J end lost 5 bases, and 3 bases lay between the germline ends. CDR1 is WNHNN, CDR2 SYGVQD, per germline (reference sequence). The DNA of the CDR3 is TGCGCCAGCAGTGATGGAGATACGCAGTATTTT. It encodes CASSDGDTQYF.

Ten or more counts support this clonotype. The gene calls are TRBV12-3 or TRBV12-4 and TRBJ1-5, with D possibly matching TRBD1 (5 bases). CDR3 size: 12 residues. V dropped 8 bases and J dropped 4 bases, with 9 bases sitting between them. The CDR3 region is CASGTQNQPQHF. The CDR3 coding sequence is TGTGCCAGCGGGACTCAGAATCAGCCCCAGCATTTT.

The sample holds many counts of this clonotype. The chain recombines TRBV12-3 or TRBV12-4 with TRBJ2-7; TRBD1 matches 7 bases. V dropped 6 bases and J dropped 2; count of bases not matched to a gene: 10. The CDR3 spans 15 residues. CDR3 in DNA: TGTGCCAGCAGCAGACAGGGTCCCGACCCCTACGAGCAGTACTTC. This encodes CASSRQGPDPYEQYF.